The 30 T cell receptor beta chains reported below all come from one sample, sequenced in a study of blood T cell repertoires in COVID-19. Sequenced by immunoSEQ multiplex PCR; TCRdb stores in-frame clones only, minus some. The sample lists 200,000 to 300,000 clones; 86% were seen once. The sequenced material came from peripheral blood. These receptor sequences come from a middle-aged man who had recovered from COVID-19.

The CDR3 DNA sequence: TGTGCCAGCAGCCCCCGGATACTAGCGGGAACCGGGGAGCTGTTTTTT. Translated: CASSPRILAGTGELFF. V gene TRBV3-1 (or the pseudogene TRBV3-2) combines with J gene TRBJ2-2; 10 bases are a match to TRBD2. CDR3 size: 16 residues. CDR1 is LGHDT and CDR2 is YNNKEL in the germline V gene (reference sequence). Trimming removed 4 bases from V and 5 bases from J; junction bases left unmatched: 7.

This chain connects TRBV4-1 to TRBJ2-3; tentatively, D is TRBD2 (6 bases). This CDR3 has 19 amino acids. The germline V gene encodes CDR1 MGHRA and CDR2 YSYEKL. V shed 5 bases and J shed 0 bases, with 24 bases lying between them. DNA of the CDR3: TGCGCCAGCAGCGATACCGGGACTCTTACGCAAACTAGCACAGATACGCAGTATTTT. This encodes CASSDTGTLTQTSTDTQYF.

This chain joins TRBV6-2 or TRBV6-3 and TRBJ2-1; D is ambiguous. CDR3 length: 16 amino acids. CDR1 and CDR2 (germline): MNHEY, SVGEGT. Trimming shortened V by 2 bases and J by 0 bases, and 11 bases separated the two germline ends. The CDR3 reads CASSYVRGGSYNEQFF. The CDR3, as DNA: TGTGCCAGCAGTTACGTTCGTGGCGGCTCCTACAATGAGCAGTTCTTC.

The rearrangement joins TRBV15 to TRBJ2-2, with TRBD2 matching 9 bases. The ends lost 1 base at V and 8 bases at J; junction bases unmatched: 11. The CDR3 spans 17 residues. Germline CDR1 and CDR2: LNHNV and YYDKDF (reference sequence). The CDR3 nucleotides are TGTGCCACCAGCAGAGGCGGTCTAGCGGGGCGGTCGGGGGAGCTGTTTTTT. Translated, it gives CATSRGGLAGRSGELFF. The full variable domain, with the rest looked up from reference TRBV15 and TRBJ2-2, is DAMVIQNPRYQVTQFGKPVTLSCSQTLNHNVMYWYQQKSSQAPKLLFHYYDKDFNNEADTPDNFQSRRPNTSFCFLDIRSPGLGDTAMYLCATSRGGLAGRSGELFFGEGSRLTVL.

This clone was seen once. The rearrangement joins TRBV19 to TRBJ2-3, with 11 bases fitting TRBD2. Trimming removed 5 bases from V and 4 bases from J; junction bases left unmatched: 2. CDR1 is LNHDA and CDR2 is SQIVND in the germline V gene (reference sequence). This CDR3 is 14 amino acids long. The CDR3 DNA sequence: TGTGCCAGTAGTGATAGCGGGGGGGCAGATACGCAGTATTTT. Its translation is CASSDSGGADTQYF. Drawing the rest from reference TRBV19 and TRBJ2-3, the complete variable domain is DGGITQSPKYLFRKEGQNVTLSCEQNLNHDAMYWYRQDPGQGLRLIYYSQIVNDFQKGDIAEGYSVSREKKESFPLTVTSAQKNPTAFYLCASSDSGGADTQYFGPGTRLTVL.

The V call is TRBV29-1, the J call TRBJ1-2; no reliable D call. The CDR3 has 12 amino acids. The germline V and J ends were trimmed by 2 bases and 0 bases, with 4 bases remaining between them. Germline V gene data show CDR1 as SQVTM and CDR2 as ANQGSEA. The CDR3 region has the DNA TGCAGCGTTGAAACGGCTAACTATGGCTACACCTTC. Residues: CSVETANYGYTF.

This chain joins TRBV29-1 and TRBJ2-5; D is perhaps TRBD2 (6 bases). Germline V CDR1 and CDR2: SQVTM, ANQGSEA. CDR3 length: 12 amino acids. V dropped 3 bases and J dropped 2 bases, with 7 bases sitting between them. The DNA of the CDR3 is TGCAGCGTTGACCGGGGGCAAGAGACCCAGTACTTC. Encoded protein: CSVDRGQETQYF.

The chain has TRBV9 and TRBJ1-2; D may be TRBD1 (5 bases). CDR3 length: 15 residues. The germline CDR1 and CDR2 sequences are SGDLS and YYNGEE. V shed 0 bases and J shed 8 bases, with 17 bases lying between them. The CDR3: CASSVDQRGEVGYTF. For the CDR3, the DNA is TGTGCCAGCAGCGTAGACCAGCGGGGGGAGGTGGGCTACACCTTC.

The genes are TRBV12-3 or TRBV12-4 and TRBJ2-6, with D unresolved. The length of the CDR3 is 13 residues. V was trimmed by 7 bases and J by 0 bases, leaving 4 bases between them. The CDR3 region has the DNA TGTGCCAGCATAGTCTCTGGGGCCAACGTCCTGACTTTC. This codes for CASIVSGANVLTF.

J is TRBJ2-1 and V is TRBV7-9; 7 positions agree with TRBD2. V was pared by 3 bases and J by 1 base, with 9 bases of the junction left unmatched. Germline V gene lookup returns CDR1 SEHNR and CDR2 FQNEAQ (reference sequence). The CDR3 has 17 amino acids. CDR3 in amino acids: CASSFIGREGSYNEQFF. Here the CDR3 DNA reads TGTGCCAGCAGCTTTATAGGCAGGGAGGGATCCTACAATGAGCAGTTCTTC.

V is TRBV7-3 and J is TRBJ2-1; 10 positions agree with TRBD2. Germline CDR1 reads SGHTA; CDR2 reads FQGTGA. Unmatched junction bases numbered 8, after V lost 6 bases and J lost 9 bases. The length of the CDR3 is 14 residues. In DNA form, the CDR3 reads TGTGCCAGCAGGCTAGCGGGAGCGTCCTCTGAGCAGTTCTTC. Translation gives CASRLAGASSEQFF. Full variable domain (outside the CDR3, taken from reference TRBV7-3 and TRBJ2-1): GAGVSQTPSNKVTEKGKYVELRCDPISGHTALYWYRQSLGQGPEFLIYFQGTGAADDSGLPNDRFFAVRPEGSVSTLKIQRTERGDSAVYLCASRLAGASSEQFFGPGTRLTVL.

The V gene is TRBV2, the J gene TRBJ1-6, with 7 positions matching TRBD1. With V trimmed by 6 bases and J by 10 bases, 6 bases remained unmatched. The CDR3 spans 13 residues. In germline, CDR1 is SNHLY, CDR2 FYNNEI. CDR3 sequence: CASSVDRVSPLHF. As DNA, the CDR3 is TGTGCCAGCAGCGTCGACAGGGTGTCACCCCTCCACTTT.

This clone turned up a few times. This chain connects TRBV5-1 to TRBJ1-1; 7 nucleotides match TRBD1. After removal of 4 bases from V and 5 bases from J, the junction contained 11 bases not matched to a gene. This CDR3 has 15 amino acids. In germline, CDR1 is SGHRS, CDR2 YFSETQ. This chain's CDR3 is CASSATTGVGTEAFF. CDR3 DNA sequence: TGCGCCAGCAGCGCCACTACAGGGGTAGGGACTGAAGCTTTCTTT.

The rearrangement uses TRBV9 and TRBJ1-1, with 7 bases matching TRBD1. Germline CDR1 reads SGDLS; CDR2 reads YYNGEE. This CDR3 spans 15 amino acids. The V gene end was trimmed by 3 bases and the J gene end by 0 bases; junction bases not matched to a gene: 5. The CDR3, as DNA: TGTGCCAGCAGCGCGGGGGGGACAGTGAACACTGAAGCTTTCTTT. Amino acid sequence: CASSAGGTVNTEAFF.

V is TRBV12-3 or TRBV12-4 and J is TRBJ2-2; D gene uncertain. V was cut by 10 bases and J by 7 bases, with 16 bases left in between. The CDR3 spans 13 residues. The CDR3 region has the DNA TGTGCCACCCCCCGTCCGGGTTGCGGGGAGCTGTTTTTT. This sequence encodes CATPRPGCGELFF.

The chain joins TRBV10-3 to TRBJ2-3, with 7 bases identical to TRBD2. The germline V gene has CDR1 ENHRY and CDR2 SYGVKD. Trimming at V came to 6 bases and at J to 2 bases, leaving 14 bases not matched to a gene. The CDR3 runs 17 residues. CDR3 DNA sequence: TGTGCCATCAGGACCGGGGAGGGACTAACCACCACAGATACGCAGTATTTT. This translates into CAIRTGEGLTTTDTQYF.

This chain links TRBV15 with TRBJ2-5; TRBD2 agrees at 8 bases. This CDR3 has 15 amino acids. J lost 6 bases, V lost 3 bases, and 9 bases had no gene match. CDR1 and CDR2 (germline): LNHNV, YYDKDF (reference sequence). The CDR3 is CATSSYSGEGKTQYF. The CDR3 DNA is TGTGCCACCAGCAGCTATAGCGGGGAAGGAAAGACCCAGTACTTC.

This clone was picked up one time. The chain employs TRBV19 and TRBJ1-1; D is perhaps TRBD1 (6 bases). Germline CDR1 LNHDA, CDR2 SQIVND (reference sequence). Trimming pared 4 bases from V and 7 bases from J, leaving 13 bases between. This CDR3 has 13 amino acids. CDR3 sequence (DNA): TGTGCCAGTAGTAACATACAGGGCGGTGAAGCTTTCTTT. Translation gives CASSNIQGGEAFF.

The chain couples TRBV7-2 to TRBJ2-7; the match to TRBD2 covers 13 bases. CDR1 and CDR2 (germline): SGHTA, FQGNSA. V lost 4 bases and J lost 9; bases outside the gene matches: 6. The CDR3 consists of 14 residues. The DNA of the CDR3 is TGTGCCAGCAGCTCGGGACTAGCGGGATTGGGGCAGTACTTC. This sequence encodes CASSSGLAGLGQYF.

This chain joins TRBV4-3 and TRBJ2-7; 8 nucleotides align to TRBD1. The V and J ends lost 3 bases and 0 bases, in that order; junction bases with no gene match: 4. This CDR3 region has 15 residues. Germline CDR1 is LGHNA and CDR2 is YSLEER. DNA for the CDR3: TGCGCCAGCAGCCACAGAGGACAGGGCTCCTACGAGCAGTACTTC. Its translation: CASSHRGQGSYEQYF.

The rearrangement links TRBV6-5 to TRBJ2-7, with 7 bases matching TRBD1. Trimming at V came to 0 bases and at J to 6 bases, leaving 5 bases not matched to a gene. The CDR3 loop spans 14 amino acids. Per the germline V gene, CDR1 is MNHEY and CDR2 is SVGAGI. CDR3 nucleotide sequence: TGTGCCAGCAGTTACTCGTTGAAGGGGGCCGAGCAGTACTTC. Its protein is CASSYSLKGAEQYF.

CDR3 region: CSASISGGDNQPQHF. CDR3 DNA: TGCAGTGCTAGTATTTCTGGAGGGGACAATCAGCCCCAGCATTTT. J is TRBJ1-5 and V is TRBV20-1; D perhaps matches TRBD1 (5 bases). The CDR3 is made up of 15 amino acids. Germline V lookup: CDR1 DFQATT, CDR2 SNEGSKA (reference sequence). V was pared by 3 bases and J by 3 bases, with 15 bases between.

The chain carries TRBV14 and TRBJ2-4; perhaps TRBD1 as D (5 bases). In germline, CDR1 is SGHDN, CDR2 FVKESK. V gave up 2 bases and J gave up 4 bases, with 18 bases separating them. The length of the CDR3 is 17 residues. CDR3 DNA: TGTGCCAGCAGCCAATATGGCCGGGCCTCAGGGAAAAACATTCAGTACTTC. Amino acids: CASSQYGRASGKNIQYF.

This chain links TRBV5-1 with TRBJ1-4, with D possibly matching TRBD1 (5 bases). Germline V gene lookup returns CDR1 SGHRS and CDR2 YFSETQ. The CDR3 has 16 amino acids. Trimming pared 6 bases from V and 5 bases from J, leaving 20 bases between. As DNA, the CDR3 is TGCGCCAGCATACACGCAATTCAGGGTTTCAATGAAAAACTGTTTTTT. Protein product: CASIHAIQGFNEKLFF. Full variable domain (rest looked up from reference TRBV5-1 and TRBJ1-4): KAGVTQTPRYLIKTRGQQVTLSCSPISGHRSVSWYQQTPGQGLQFLFEYFSETQRNKGNFPGRFSGRQFSNSRSEMNVSTLELGDSALYLCASIHAIQGFNEKLFFGSGTQLSVL.

The chain couples TRBV9 to TRBJ2-7; 11 nucleotides agree with TRBD2. The germline CDR1 and CDR2 sequences are SGDLS and YYNGEE. The ends lost 7 bases at V and 3 bases at J; junction bases unmatched: 3. This CDR3 is 13 amino acids long. The DNA for the CDR3 is TGTGCCAGCGTTCTAGCGGGAGGCTACGAGCAGTACTTC. This codes for CASVLAGGYEQYF.

The chain is built from TRBV9 and TRBJ1-2; 7 nucleotides match TRBD1. The germline gives CDR1 SGDLS, CDR2 YYNGEE. The ends lost 0 bases at V and 5 bases at J; junction bases unmatched: 7. The CDR3 is made up of 15 amino acids. The CDR3, as DNA: TGTGCCAGCAGCGTAGAGGGGGCCCTCGGATATGGCTACACCTTC. It encodes CASSVEGALGYGYTF.

The rearrangement links TRBV6-6 to TRBJ1-5, with D maybe TRBD1 (5 bases). Germline loops: CDR1 MNHNY, CDR2 SVGAGI (reference sequence). Between the trimmed V and J ends, which lost 6 bases and 7 bases, there was a span of 16 bases. The CDR3 has 14 residues. As DNA, the CDR3 is TGTGCCAGCAGACCCTGGGGGGGGGAGCAGCCCCAGCATTTT. Residues: CASRPWGGEQPQHF.

The chain recombines TRBV20-1 with TRBJ1-1; 8 bases map to TRBD1. The V gene's germline CDR1 is DFQATT and CDR2 SNEGSKA (reference sequence). The J segment lost 8 bases and the V segment lost 3 bases, leaving 2 bases of the junction unmatched. The CDR3 covers 11 residues. For the CDR3, the DNA is TGCAGTGCTAGCAGGACAGGGGAAGCTTTCTTT. Translation: CSASRTGEAFF.

V usage is TRBV29-1 and J usage is TRBJ2-1; TRBD2 matches 11 bases. Germline-derived CDR1 and CDR2 are SQVTM and ANQGSEA. This CDR3 has 18 amino acids. V lost 4 bases, J lost 1 base, and 12 bases stayed unmatched. The CDR3 DNA is TGCAGCGTTGGGCGGTATAGCGGGGGGGCCGGGTCCTACAATGAGCAGTTCTTC. Translation: CSVGRYSGGAGSYNEQFF.

This rearrangement joins TRBV15 to TRBJ1-6; 10 bases fit TRBD1. The V and J ends lost 2 bases and 9 bases, in that order; junction bases with no gene match: 4. The CDR3 has 15 amino acids. Germline CDR1 reads LNHNV; CDR2 reads YYDKDF (reference sequence). The chain's CDR3 is CATSRTRTGGSPLHF. DNA of the CDR3: TGTGCCACCAGCAGAACGCGGACAGGGGGTTCACCCCTCCACTTT.